This record concerns one TCR beta chain sequence. Its antigen is not known. These data are taken from a study of cytomegalovirus exposure and HLA in healthy donors. Study summary: One earlier analysis, a look at about 179 million T cells, found about 100 million unique TCR beta sequences. Study-wide results and limits: In a later analysis, productive TCRs from donors in an Asian-associated ancestry cluster reportedly carried fewer N-insertions than the cohort mean. Some V segments (TRBV6-2 and TRBV6-3 among them) were excluded as indistinguishable. In vitro confirmation showed a few CMV-associated chains to be CMV antigen specific.

Unmatched junction bases numbered 0, after V lost 4 bases and J lost 4 bases. The germline V gene has CDR1 WNHNN and CDR2 SYGVQD (reference sequence). The CDR3 is made up of 12 amino acids. The PCR employed 60 Vbeta primers together with 13 Jbeta primers. TCRdb's copy holds only in-frame clones and misses some; the assay was immunoSEQ multiplex PCR. The sample gives about 70,000 clones, over 75% of which show up once; 9% to 14% is in the top ten. This chain connects TRBV10-1 to TRBJ2-7; 8 bases match TRBD1. The clonotype originates from a young woman in good health and CMV-seropositive. The sequencing input was PBMCs. The CDR3 region is CASSGQGYEQYF. The CDR3 nucleotides read TGCGCCAGCAGTGGACAGGGGTACGAGCAGTACTTC.